The sequence of this T cell receptor beta chain was determined in a study of T cell responses to AZD1222 COVID-19 vaccine. Repertoires were generated with immunoSEQ multiplex PCR, while TCRdb's copy carries only in-frame clones and drops some. The data hold fewer than 200,000 clones, with roughly 92% observed a single time. Worth noting for this clone: Its target is not known.

Findings of the study overall: CD4 TCRs linked to vaccination spanned spike, dominating at 160-218 and 743-854.

The sample here was peripheral blood, taken on day 0 of AZD1222 vaccination. The TCR was taken from an adult in good health.

For the CDR3, the DNA is TGTGCCAGCAGTGATGCCGGACAGGCTGCCACCTACGAGCAGTACTTC. Amino acid sequence: CASSDAGQAATYEQYF. V is TRBV6-1 and J is TRBJ2-7; 7 nucleotides align to TRBD1. V shed 3 bases and J 2 bases; nucleotides not matched to a gene: 10. The CDR3 is made up of 16 amino acids. Germline V CDR1 and CDR2: MNHNS, SASEGT.